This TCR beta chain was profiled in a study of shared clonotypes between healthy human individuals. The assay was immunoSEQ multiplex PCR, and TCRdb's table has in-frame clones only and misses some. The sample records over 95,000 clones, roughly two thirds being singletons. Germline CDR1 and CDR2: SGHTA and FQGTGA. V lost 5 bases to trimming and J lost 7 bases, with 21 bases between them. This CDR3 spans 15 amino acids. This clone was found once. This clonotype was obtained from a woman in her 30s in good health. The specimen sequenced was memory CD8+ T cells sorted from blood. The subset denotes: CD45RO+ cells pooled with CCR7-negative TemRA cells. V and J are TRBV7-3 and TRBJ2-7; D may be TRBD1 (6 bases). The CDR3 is CASSRRTWGRREQYF. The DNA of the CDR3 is TGTGCCAGCAGCCGTCGTACCTGGGGGCGTCGTGAGCAGTACTTC.